The next 11 T cell receptor beta chains were all read from a single sample in a study of T cells after posttransplantation cyclophosphamide. Only in-frame clones appear in the TCRdb table, and some are missing; sequencing was by immunoSEQ multiplex PCR. This table has tens of thousands of clones, roughly 86% appearing once. Sequencing used PBMCs. The receptors stem from a woman in her fifties or sixties with a blood cancer, CMV-positive, and with a related stem cell donor.

The V call is TRBV11-2, the J call TRBJ2-3, with D possibly matching TRBD1 (6 bases). The CDR3 sequence is 16 residues long. The V gene lost 6 bases and the J gene lost 0 bases, with 16 bases spanning the gap. CDR1 and CDR2 (germline): SGHAT, FQNNGV. This CDR3 is CASRRGGGPSTDTQYF. Here the CDR3 DNA reads TGTGCCAGCAGACGTGGGGGCGGGCCTAGCACAGATACGCAGTATTTT.

CDR3 in amino acids: CASGGDPPDAQYF. The CDR3 DNA is TGTGCCAGCGGGGGGGACCCACCTGATGCGCAGTATTTT. The J gene is TRBJ2-3, the V gene TRBV2; 7 bases map to TRBD2. There are 13 residues in the CDR3. V trimming: 8 bases; J trimming: 10 bases; junction bases outside the gene matches: 12. From germline, CDR1 is SNHLY and CDR2 FYNNEI.

CDR3 protein: CASRPYLRETQYF. CDR3 DNA sequence: TGTGCCAGCAGACCTTACCTGAGGGAGACCCAGTACTTC. This chain uses TRBV6-1 with TRBJ2-5; no clear D. The CDR3 is made up of 13 amino acids. V was clipped by 6 bases and J by 5 bases, with 13 bases between them. The germline V gene encodes CDR1 MNHNS and CDR2 SASEGT.

This clone came up a few times. The rearrangement links TRBV6-5 to TRBJ1-1, with D perhaps matching TRBD1 (6 bases). The V and J ends lost 2 bases and 1 base respectively, with 8 bases between them. CDR3 size: 14 residues. Germline loops: CDR1 MNHEY, CDR2 SVGAGI. The CDR3 spells CASSYRTANTEAFF. CDR3 nucleotide sequence: TGTGCCAGCAGTTACAGGACAGCGAACACTGAAGCTTTCTTT.

V is TRBV6-1 and J is TRBJ2-3, with TRBD2 matching 9 bases. Germline V gene lookup returns CDR1 MNHNS and CDR2 SASEGT. V dropped 2 bases and J dropped 2; count of bases not matched to a gene: 2. CDR3 length equals 15 residues. For the CDR3, the DNA is TGTGCCAGCAGTGAACTAGCGGGGATCACAGATACGCAGTATTTT. As protein: CASSELAGITDTQYF.

The chain recombines TRBV6-6 with TRBJ2-1; D perhaps matches TRBD2 (6 bases). CDR1 and CDR2 from the germline V gene are MNHNY and SVGAGI (reference sequence). The V and J ends lost 1 base and 4 bases respectively, with 11 bases between them. The CDR3 spans 15 residues. The CDR3 here is CASSYFSGSYNEQFF. CDR3 sequence (DNA): TGTGCCAGCAGTTACTTTTCCGGGAGTTACAATGAGCAGTTCTTC.

The CDR3 nucleotides read TGCGCCAGCAGCATCACCGGGACTAGGCTTGGTGATGAGCAGTTCTTC. Its protein is CASSITGTRLGDEQFF. The V gene is TRBV5-1, the J gene TRBJ2-1, with 8 bases identical to TRBD2. The germline V gene encodes CDR1 SGHRS and CDR2 YFSETQ. This CDR3 is 16 amino acids long. J lost 8 bases, V lost 4 bases, and 14 bases had no gene match.

The V call is TRBV7-8, the J call TRBJ2-3; D is ambiguous. Germline values: CDR1 SGHVS, CDR2 FQNEAQ. V was pared by 3 bases and J by 0 bases, with 19 bases between. This CDR3 region has 18 residues. The CDR3 protein is CASSLPRRRASSTDTQYF. The CDR3 DNA is TGTGCCAGCAGCTTGCCCCGTCGGAGAGCCTCTAGCACAGATACGCAGTATTTT.

This clone came up once. The gene calls are TRBV21-1 and TRBJ2-2; TRBD2 reflects the table's D call only, with no check against the DNA. TRBV21-1 is recorded as a pseudogene. The CDR3 spans 14 residues. The CDR3 loop reads CASSKVGNTGELFF. The DNA of the CDR3 is TGTGCCAGCAGCAAAGTCGGGAACACCGGGGAGCTGTTTTTT.

The chain is built from TRBV5-1 and TRBJ2-3; 11 nucleotides agree with TRBD2. There are 16 residues in the CDR3. The V segment lost 0 bases and the J segment 4 bases; nucleotides outside the gene matches: 4. Per germline, CDR1 SGHRS and CDR2 YFSETQ. As DNA, the CDR3 is TGCGCCAGCAGCTTGGCTAGCGGGAGGCGAGCAGATACGCAGTATTTT. This translates into CASSLASGRRADTQYF.

The chain employs TRBV9 and TRBJ1-1; the match to TRBD1 covers 7 bases. The germline V gene has CDR1 SGDLS and CDR2 YYNGEE. V lost 3 bases to trimming and J lost 3 bases; unmatched junction nucleotides: 8. The CDR3 is made up of 15 amino acids. The CDR3 region has the DNA TGTGCCAGCAGCGCCAGGAGGGGGCCCGACACTGAAGCTTTCTTT. It translates to CASSARRGPDTEAFF.